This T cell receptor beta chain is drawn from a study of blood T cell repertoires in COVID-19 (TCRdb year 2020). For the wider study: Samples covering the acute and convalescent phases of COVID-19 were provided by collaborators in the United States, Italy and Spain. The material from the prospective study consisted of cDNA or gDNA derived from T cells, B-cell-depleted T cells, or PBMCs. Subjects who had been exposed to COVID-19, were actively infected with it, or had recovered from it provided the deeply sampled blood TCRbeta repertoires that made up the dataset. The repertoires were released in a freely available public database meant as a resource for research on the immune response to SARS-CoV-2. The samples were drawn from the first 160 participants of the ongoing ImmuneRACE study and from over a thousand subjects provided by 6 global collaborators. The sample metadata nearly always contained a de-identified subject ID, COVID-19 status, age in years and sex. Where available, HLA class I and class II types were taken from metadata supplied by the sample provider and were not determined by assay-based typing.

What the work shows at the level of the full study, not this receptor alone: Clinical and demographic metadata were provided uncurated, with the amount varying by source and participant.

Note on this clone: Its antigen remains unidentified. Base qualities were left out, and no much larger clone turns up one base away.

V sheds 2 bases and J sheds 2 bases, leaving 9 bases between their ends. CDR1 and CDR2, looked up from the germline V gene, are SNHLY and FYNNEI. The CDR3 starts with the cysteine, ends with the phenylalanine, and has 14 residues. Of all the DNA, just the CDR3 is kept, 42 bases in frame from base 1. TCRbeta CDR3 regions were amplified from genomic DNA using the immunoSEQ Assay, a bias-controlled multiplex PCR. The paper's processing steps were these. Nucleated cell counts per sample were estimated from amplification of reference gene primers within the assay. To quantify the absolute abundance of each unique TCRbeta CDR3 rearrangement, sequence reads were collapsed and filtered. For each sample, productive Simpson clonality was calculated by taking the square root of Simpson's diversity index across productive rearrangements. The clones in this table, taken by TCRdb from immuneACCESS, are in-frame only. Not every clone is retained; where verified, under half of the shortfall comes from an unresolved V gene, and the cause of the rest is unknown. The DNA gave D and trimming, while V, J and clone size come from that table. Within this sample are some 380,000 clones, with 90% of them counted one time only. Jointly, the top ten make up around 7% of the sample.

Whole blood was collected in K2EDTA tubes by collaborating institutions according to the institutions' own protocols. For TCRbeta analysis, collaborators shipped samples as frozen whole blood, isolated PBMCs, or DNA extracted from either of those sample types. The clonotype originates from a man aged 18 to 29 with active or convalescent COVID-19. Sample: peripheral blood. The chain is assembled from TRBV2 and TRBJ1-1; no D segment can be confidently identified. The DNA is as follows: TGTGCCAGCAGTGAACGCAGGCTTAACACTGAAGCTTTCTTT. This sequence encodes CASSERRLNTEAFF.